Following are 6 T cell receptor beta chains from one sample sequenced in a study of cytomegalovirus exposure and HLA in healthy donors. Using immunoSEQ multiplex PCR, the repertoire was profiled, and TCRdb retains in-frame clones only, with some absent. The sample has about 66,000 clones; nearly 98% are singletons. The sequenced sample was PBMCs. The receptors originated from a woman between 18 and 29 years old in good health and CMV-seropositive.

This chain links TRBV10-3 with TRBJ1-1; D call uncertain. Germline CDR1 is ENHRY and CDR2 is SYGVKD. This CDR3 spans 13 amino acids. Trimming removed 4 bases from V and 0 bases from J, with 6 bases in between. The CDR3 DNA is TGTGCCATCAGTGGTGGCCTGAACACTGAAGCTTTCTTT. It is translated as CAISGGLNTEAFF.

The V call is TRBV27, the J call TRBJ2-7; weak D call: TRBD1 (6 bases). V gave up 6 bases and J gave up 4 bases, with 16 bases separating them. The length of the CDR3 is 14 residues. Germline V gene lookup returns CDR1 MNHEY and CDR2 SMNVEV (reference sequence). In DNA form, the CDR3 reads TGTGCCAGCAGCAACCGGGACATACCTTACGAGCAGTACTTC. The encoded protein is CASSNRDIPYEQYF.

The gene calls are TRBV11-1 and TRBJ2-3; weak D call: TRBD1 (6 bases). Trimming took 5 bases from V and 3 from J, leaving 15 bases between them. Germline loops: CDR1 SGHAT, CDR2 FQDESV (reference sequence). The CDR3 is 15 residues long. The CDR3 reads CASSLQRGSTDTQYF. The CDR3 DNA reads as TGTGCCAGCAGCCTTCAGAGGGGGTCGACAGATACGCAGTATTTT.

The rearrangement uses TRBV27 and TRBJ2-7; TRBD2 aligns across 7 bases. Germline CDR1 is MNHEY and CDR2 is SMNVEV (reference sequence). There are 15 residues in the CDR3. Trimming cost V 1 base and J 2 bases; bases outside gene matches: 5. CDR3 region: CASSLFGGSTYEQYF. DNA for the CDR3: TGTGCCAGCAGTTTATTTGGCGGGAGTACCTACGAGCAGTACTTC.

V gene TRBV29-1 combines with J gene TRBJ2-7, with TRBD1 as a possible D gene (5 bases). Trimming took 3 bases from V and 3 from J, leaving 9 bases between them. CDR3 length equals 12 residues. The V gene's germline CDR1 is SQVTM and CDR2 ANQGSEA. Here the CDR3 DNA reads TGCAGCGTTGACTCTCAGGGCTACGAGCAGTACTTC. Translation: CSVDSQGYEQYF.

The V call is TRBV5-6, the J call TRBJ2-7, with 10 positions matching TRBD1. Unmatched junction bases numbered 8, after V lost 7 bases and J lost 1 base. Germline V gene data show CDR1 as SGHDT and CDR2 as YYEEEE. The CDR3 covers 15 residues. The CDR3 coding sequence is TGTGCCAGCGGGAGGCGGACAGGGGGGTCCTACGAGCAGTACTTC. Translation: CASGRRTGGSYEQYF.